The 17 T cell receptor beta chains below come from one sample, sequenced in a study of CD8 T cells in ankylosing spondylitis. Using its own MiXCR run on the 5' RACE reads, TCRdb lists one record per CDR3 protein. The sample holds about 360,000 distinct CDR3 sequences, approximately 22% seen once. Sequencing used blood, either unsorted or a sorted T cell fraction (not recorded which). Source of these receptors: a male donor with ankylosing spondylitis or in good health (not recorded which).

This clonotype was counted many times. The chain combines TRBV18 with TRBJ2-7; TRBD1 is a possible D gene (6 bases). Looked up from germline, CDR1 is KGHSH and CDR2 is LQKENI. V lost 8 bases and J lost 0, with 11 bases in between. The CDR3 consists of 13 residues. This CDR3 reads CASSPGDSYEQYF. CDR3 bases: TGTGCCAGCAGTCCAGGGGACTCCTACGAGCAGTACTTC.

This clonotype was counted only a few times. The J gene is TRBJ1-2, the V gene TRBV12-3 or TRBV12-4, with D tentatively TRBD1 (5 bases). This CDR3 region has 13 residues. Trimming removed 3 bases at V and 3 bases at J, with 8 bases between. The CDR3, as DNA: TGTGCCAGCAGTTTGGCAGGGCACTATGGCTACACCTTC. Amino acids: CASSLAGHYGYTF.

This clonotype was counted between two and nine times. The chain couples TRBV5-5 to TRBJ2-7; TRBD1 is a possible D gene (6 bases). V gave up 2 bases and J gave up 4 bases, with 13 bases separating them. The CDR3 has 14 amino acids. CDR1 is SGHKS and CDR2 is YYEKEE in the germline V gene (reference sequence). The CDR3 bases are TGTGCCAGCAGCTTTCTGGCAGGGGCGTACGAGCAGTACTTC. Its translation: CASSFLAGAYEQYF.

The chain is built from TRBV6-4 and TRBJ2-2; D is unclear. This CDR3 region has 15 residues. Trimming shortened V by 6 bases and J by 6 bases, and 17 bases separated the two germline ends. Germline V gene lookup returns CDR1 MRHNA and CDR2 SNTAGT. In DNA, the CDR3 is TGTGCCAGCAGGACGTCCGTTAGTGGGCCCGGGGAGCTGTTTTTT. Amino acid sequence: CASRTSVSGPGELFF.

This clonotype came up a few times. The chain uses TRBV6-1 and TRBJ2-4; D may match TRBD1 or TRBD2 (5 bases each). This CDR3 has 14 residues. V lost 4 bases and J 7 bases, leaving 14 bases between the germline ends. Germline V gene data show CDR1 as MNHNS and CDR2 as SASEGT. CDR3 amino acids: CASSGGPDPNIQYF. For the CDR3, the DNA is TGTGCCAGCAGTGGGGGACCGGACCCCAACATTCAGTACTTC.

The genes are TRBV20-1 and TRBJ2-7; TRBD1 matches 8 bases. The CDR3 totals 14 residues. V was clipped by 6 bases and J by 3 bases; unmatched bases: 10. Germline CDR1 DFQATT, CDR2 SNEGSKA (reference sequence). CDR3 amino acids: CSATTQGVRYEQYF. Written as DNA, the CDR3 is TGCAGTGCAACTACACAGGGGGTTCGCTACGAGCAGTACTTC.

The chain combines TRBV4-1 with TRBJ2-1; possibly TRBD1 or TRBD2 for D (5 bases each). The CDR3 is 14 residues long. The ends were cut back, 1 base at V and 10 bases at J, with 14 bases in the middle. The V gene's germline CDR1 is MGHRA and CDR2 YSYEKL. CDR3 sequence reads: CASSQVPRDQEQFF. CDR3 nucleotide sequence: TGCGCCAGCAGCCAAGTTCCCCGGGACCAGGAGCAGTTCTTC.

This clonotype was observed a handful of times. This chain's CDR3 is CASSPPGLKEADTQYF. For the CDR3, the DNA is TGTGCCAGCTCACCACCGGGCCTTAAAGAAGCAGATACGCAGTATTTT. The chain has TRBV18 and TRBJ2-3; D gene uncertain. The CDR3 runs 16 residues. Per germline, CDR1 KGHSH and CDR2 LQKENI. Trimming pared 0 bases from V and 4 bases from J, leaving 14 bases between.

This clonotype was seen a handful of times. The chain uses TRBV6-5 and TRBJ2-5; 10 bases agree with TRBD1. The CDR3 spans 16 residues. J lost 3 bases, V lost 1 base, and 5 bases had no gene match. Germline V gene lookup returns CDR1 MNHEY and CDR2 SVGAGI. CDR3 residues: CASSYYTGTGEETQYF. The CDR3 coding sequence is TGTGCCAGCAGTTACTATACCGGGACAGGGGAAGAGACCCAGTACTTC.

This clonotype was found a few times. V usage is TRBV10-2 and J usage is TRBJ2-1, with D possibly TRBD2 on 6 matching bases. V dropped 1 base and J dropped 0 bases, with 13 bases sitting between them. The CDR3 is 17 residues long. Germline loops: CDR1 WSHSY, CDR2 SAAADI. The CDR3 sequence is CASSEFGGDLSYNEQFF. The CDR3 DNA reads as TGCGCCAGCAGTGAGTTCGGCGGGGACCTCTCCTACAATGAGCAGTTCTTC.

V usage is TRBV21-1 and J usage is TRBJ2-1; TRBD1 is taken as the D call from the table, unchecked against the DNA. TRBV21-1 is a pseudogene locus. The CDR3 is 15 residues long. CDR3 bases: TGTGCCAGCAGCAACCGGGACAGGATCTACAATGAGCAGTTCTTC. Translated, it gives CASSNRDRIYNEQFF.

The sample holds many counts of this clonotype. The CDR3 protein is CSASDGDNQPQHF. The CDR3 coding sequence is TGCAGTGCCTCGGACGGAGACAATCAGCCCCAGCATTTT. V usage is TRBV20-1 and J usage is TRBJ1-5; no clear D gene. The V end was cut by 6 bases, the J end by 3 bases, with 12 bases between. This CDR3 region has 13 residues. Germline CDR1 reads DFQATT; CDR2 reads SNEGSKA (reference sequence).

The rearrangement joins TRBV12-3 or TRBV12-4 to TRBJ2-5; D may be TRBD1 (6 bases). V was pared by 3 bases and J by 3 bases, with 11 bases between. The CDR3 totals 14 residues. This chain's CDR3 is CASSFAGAKETQYF. CDR3 in DNA: TGTGCCAGCAGTTTTGCAGGGGCGAAAGAGACCCAGTACTTC.

The chain recombines TRBV11-2 with TRBJ2-3, with 11 bases aligning to TRBD1. The CDR3 is made up of 16 amino acids. V lost 4 bases to trimming and J lost 5 bases; unmatched junction nucleotides: 8. CDR1 and CDR2 from the germline V gene are SGHAT and FQNNGV. The CDR3 region has the DNA TGTGCCAGCAGCTCCCCGGACAGGGGGCGCCGAGATACGCAGTATTTT. Its protein is CASSSPDRGRRDTQYF.

This clonotype came up a few times. The chain links TRBV12-3 or TRBV12-4 to TRBJ2-5; no clear D. The CDR3 extends over 13 amino acids. V lost 3 bases to trimming and J lost 1 base, with 6 bases between them. CDR3 protein: CASSFGSQETQYF. CDR3 coding DNA: TGTGCCAGCAGTTTCGGCAGCCAAGAGACCCAGTACTTC.

The V call is TRBV12-3 or TRBV12-4, the J call TRBJ1-1, with TRBD1 matching over 11 bases. Germline trimming cut 6 bases from V and 9 bases from J; bases unmatched to any gene: 6. The CDR3 is 13 residues long. CDR3 protein: CASSPGQGAQAFF. The CDR3 DNA sequence: TGTGCCAGCAGCCCAGGACAGGGGGCCCAAGCTTTCTTT.

This clonotype appeared a few times. This rearrangement joins TRBV7-9 to TRBJ1-2; no reliable D call. Germline assignment: CDR1 SEHNR and CDR2 FQNEAQ (reference sequence). The CDR3 has 17 amino acids. V lost 1 base to trimming and J lost 2 bases, with 17 bases between them. The CDR3 sequence: CASSLVGADADNYGYTF. In DNA, the CDR3 is TGTGCCAGCAGCTTAGTCGGTGCGGACGCGGACAACTATGGCTACACCTTC.